The clone carrying this T cell receptor beta chain showed up just once. CDR3 length: 15 amino acids. Trimming removed 4 bases from V and 3 bases from J, with 15 bases in between. Germline V lookup: CDR1 SEHNR, CDR2 FQNEAQ (reference sequence). Per individual sample, 95,000 to 100,000 TCR templates were assayed. Profiling relied on immunoSEQ multiplex PCR, and the TCRdb table lists in-frame clones only, not all of them. There are around 95,000 clones in the sample; approximately 92% occur only once, and 0.15% lies in the top ten. The sample comes from a study of siplizumab effects on memory and regulatory T cells.

Sample: CD4+ T cells sorted from blood. The source of this sequence is a human donor in good health. V usage is TRBV7-9 and J usage is TRBJ1-1; D is perhaps TRBD1 (6 bases). The DNA for the CDR3 is TGTGCCAGCAGCTCCCTAGGGGGGGTGGACACTGAAGCTTTCTTT. It codes for CASSSLGGVDTEAFF.